This record looks at one T cell receptor beta chain sequence and its context. The read gets to within 3 residues of the CDR3 end, and the germline J gene fills in the rest. The J segment lost 3 bases and the V segment lost 4 bases, leaving 8 bases of the junction unmatched. Per the germline V gene, CDR1 is LNHDA and CDR2 is SQIVND (reference sequence). The CDR3 extends over 15 amino acids. These data are taken from a study of Tregs in tolerant kidney transplant recipients. Study as a whole: Recipients received nonmyeloablative bone marrow transplants from related graft donors, with transient mixed chimerism.

Data came from immunoSEQ multiplex PCR; TCRdb stores just in-frame clones and leaves some out. The repertoire table contains around 33,000 clones. This sequence was found in a human donor who received a combined kidney and bone marrow transplant. The chain employs TRBV19 and TRBJ2-7; 8 nucleotides match TRBD2. The sequences come from CD8+ T cells from blood, collected before the transplant. The sequenced part of the CDR3 DNA is TGTGCCAGTAGTAAGGGTCTAGCGGGCCACTACGAG. Translating gives CASSKGLAGHYE. The full CDR3 is CASSKGLAGHYEQYF.